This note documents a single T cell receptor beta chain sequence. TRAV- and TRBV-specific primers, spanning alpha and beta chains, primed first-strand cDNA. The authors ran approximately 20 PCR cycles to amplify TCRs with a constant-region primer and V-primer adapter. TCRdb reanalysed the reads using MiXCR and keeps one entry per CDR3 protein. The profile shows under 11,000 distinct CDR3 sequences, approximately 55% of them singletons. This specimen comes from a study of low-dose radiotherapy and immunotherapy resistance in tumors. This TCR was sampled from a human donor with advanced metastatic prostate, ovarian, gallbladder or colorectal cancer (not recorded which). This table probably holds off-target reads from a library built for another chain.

CDR3 residues: CSATVAGYSYEQYF. The CDR3, as DNA: TGCAGTGCTACGGTAGCGGGTTACTCCTACGAGCAGTACTTC. This rearrangement joins TRBV20-1 to TRBJ2-7; 7 nucleotides align to TRBD2. Looked up from germline, CDR1 is DFQATT and CDR2 is SNEGSKA (reference sequence). The V gene end was trimmed by 4 bases and the J gene end by 0 bases; junction bases not matched to a gene: 6. The CDR3 contains 14 residues.